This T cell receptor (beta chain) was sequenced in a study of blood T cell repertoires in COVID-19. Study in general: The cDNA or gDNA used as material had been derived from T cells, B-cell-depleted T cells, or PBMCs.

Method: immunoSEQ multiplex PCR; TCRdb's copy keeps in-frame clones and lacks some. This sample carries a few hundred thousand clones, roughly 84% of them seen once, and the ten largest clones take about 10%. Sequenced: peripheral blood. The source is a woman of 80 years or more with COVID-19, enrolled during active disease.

The CDR3 DNA reads TGCGCCAGCAGCTTCCAAACTAGCGGTACCTACAATGAGCAGTTCTTC. Protein: CASSFQTSGTYNEQFF. The rearrangement links TRBV5-1 to TRBJ2-1; 8 bases match TRBD2. The CDR3 loop spans 16 amino acids. Germline-derived CDR1 and CDR2 are SGHRS and YFSETQ. The trim removed 2 bases at V and 2 bases at J, leaving 6 bases unmatched.